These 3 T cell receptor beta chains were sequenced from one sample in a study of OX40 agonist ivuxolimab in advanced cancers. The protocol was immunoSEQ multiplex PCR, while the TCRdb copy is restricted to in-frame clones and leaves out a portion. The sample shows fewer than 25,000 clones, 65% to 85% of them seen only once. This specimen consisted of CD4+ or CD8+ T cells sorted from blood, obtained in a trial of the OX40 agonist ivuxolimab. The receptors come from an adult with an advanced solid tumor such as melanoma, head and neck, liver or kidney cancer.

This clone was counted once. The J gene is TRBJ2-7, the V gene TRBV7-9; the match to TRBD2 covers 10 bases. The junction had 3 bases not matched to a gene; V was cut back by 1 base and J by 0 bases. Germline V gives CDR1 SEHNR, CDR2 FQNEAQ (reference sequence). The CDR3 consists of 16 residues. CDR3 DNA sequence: TGTGCCAGCAGCTTAGGGCTAGCGGGGGACTCCTACGAGCAGTACTTC. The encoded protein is CASSLGLAGDSYEQYF.

CDR3: CASRAGGTEAFF. The DNA for the CDR3 is TGTGCCAGTCGCGCCGGGGGCACTGAAGCTTTCTTT. This chain joins TRBV2 and TRBJ1-1, with D maybe TRBD1 (5 bases). This CDR3 has 12 residues. Trimming took off 9 bases at V and 4 bases at J, with 12 bases between the two ends. Germline V gives CDR1 SNHLY, CDR2 FYNNEI.

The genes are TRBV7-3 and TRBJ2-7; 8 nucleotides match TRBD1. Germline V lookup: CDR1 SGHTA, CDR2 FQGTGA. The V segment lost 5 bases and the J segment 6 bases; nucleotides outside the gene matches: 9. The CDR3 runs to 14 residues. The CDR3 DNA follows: TGTGCCAGCAGCACCAGGGGGCGAGATAGCGAGCAGTACTTC. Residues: CASSTRGRDSEQYF.